This TCR beta chain was observed in a study of T cells after yellow fever vaccination (dated by TCRdb to between 2018 and 2021). Background on the whole study: Libraries from fractions with low cell numbers were prepared with the SMART-Seq v4 Ultra Low Input RNA kit. To follow T-cell clones before and after primary and booster YFV17D yellow fever vaccination, bulk TCR alpha and beta repertoires were sequenced over time. The cohort comprised two healthy male donors, one aged 18 to 29 and one aged 30 to 40 years. Blood was collected at multiple timepoints before and after primary and secondary immunization, and bulk PBMC replicates and cell subsets were isolated. Summary of the overall study and its limitations: The secondary T-cell response was found to be weaker but faster than the primary response, with a peak reached on day 5 rather than on day 15. The study included only a couple of donors, which limits how far the findings can be generalized. After the booster, most of the clones that had expanded following primary vaccination were detected again (around 97% of CD4 and around 90% of CD8), which suggests that memory was broadly maintained. FACS-sorted repertoires could contain abundant contaminating clonotypes from the bulk population, so computational filtering was required. A small share of clonotypes was detected in both CD4 and CD8 compartments, with the overlap likely arising from convergent recombination.

This specimen's treatment or condition label, interpreted: live attenuated yellow fever vaccine strain. At every blood-draw timepoint, two biological replicates of bulk PBMCs were collected. PBMCs were isolated from peripheral blood using a standard Ficoll-Paque protocol. TriZol was used to extract RNA from bulk PBMCs, from CD4 and CD8 fractions, and from dextramer-positive and dextramer-negative fractions. TCR cDNA was synthesized by 5'RACE template switching, through which a universal primer site and unique molecular identifiers were introduced. cDNA synthesis was primed from both the TCR alpha and TCR beta constant segments. Library amplification involved two PCR steps, and the second step added sample barcodes and sequencing adapters. Sequencing of the libraries was done on either Illumina HiSeq 2500 (2x100 bp) or NovaSeq (2x150 bp). In the source study's methods: Demultiplexing of reads and collapsing into UMI consensus sequences were performed with MIGEC, and V(D)J alignment was carried out with MiXCR. Using edgeR on replicate PBMC samples, clonotypes were called vaccine-responding if FDR was below 0.01 and the log2 fold change was above 5 up to day 15. Each bulk clonotype received a CD4 or CD8 identity based on whether the sequenced CD4 or CD8 repertoire contained that clonotype at higher abundance. TCRdb passed the public sequencing reads through fastp at Q25 and MiXCR, retaining productive beta sequences. Rows are unified per CDR3 protein, each entry keeping the most common DNA and genes. The V and J calls shown here were made by TCRdb, not taken from the authors' results. Within this sample are about 580,000 distinct CDR3 sequences, with roughly a sixth of them counted one time only. 17% of the sample comes from the top ten.

The CDR3 holds 16 amino acids from the cysteine to the phenylalanine. The sequence is cut down to CDR3 DNA, 48 bases in frame from base 1. V sheds 0 bases and J sheds 7 bases, leaving 17 bases between their ends. CDR1 is given as KGHSH and CDR2 as LQKENI, both from the germline V gene. This clonotype turned up a few times. What antigen it recognizes has not been identified. The sample holds no much larger clone one base away, and base qualities are not on file. The sequence came from a man between 18 and 29 years old who received the YFV17D yellow fever vaccine. This specimen consisted of PBMCs, obtained 5 to 6 days after the first yellow fever vaccination. The rearrangement joined TRBV18 to TRBJ2-3, with the D gene uncertain. For the CDR3, the sequence is CASSPPRRLEVNTQYF. The DNA is as follows: TGTGCCAGCTCACCACCGCGACGGCTAGAGGTGAATACGCAGTATTTT.